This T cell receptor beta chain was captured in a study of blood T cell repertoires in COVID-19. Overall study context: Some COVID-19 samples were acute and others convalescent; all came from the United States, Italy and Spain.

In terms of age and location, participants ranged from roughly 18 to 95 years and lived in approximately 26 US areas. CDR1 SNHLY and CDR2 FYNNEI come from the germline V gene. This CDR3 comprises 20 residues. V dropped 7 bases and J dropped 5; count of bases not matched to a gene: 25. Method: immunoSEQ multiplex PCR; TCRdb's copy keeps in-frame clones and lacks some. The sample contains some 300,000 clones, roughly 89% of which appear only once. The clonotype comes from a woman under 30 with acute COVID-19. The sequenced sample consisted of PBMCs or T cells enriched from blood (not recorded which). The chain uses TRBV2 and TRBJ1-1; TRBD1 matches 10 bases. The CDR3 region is CASKMGALRDRGIYRTEAFF. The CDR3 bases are TGTGCCAGCAAGATGGGGGCACTCCGGGACAGGGGCATTTATCGGACTGAAGCTTTCTTT.